This TCR beta chain came from a study of T cells in Graves' hyperthyroidism and ophthalmopathy. General observations from the study: Within blood appeared most thyroid clonotypes that had expanded above 0.001.

This clonotype came up many times. Its specificity is unknown. At least 3 on the Clinical Activity Score was recorded for ophthalmopathy patients, who also had NOSPECS grade at least 4 and duration under 3 months. Diagnosis relied on clinical symptoms, serum thyroxine and TRAb, thyroid ultrasound and orbital computed tomography. Deletions cut 7 bases from V and 4 bases from J, with 13 bases between. CDR3 length: 14 amino acids. Germline CDR1 is KGHSH and CDR2 is LQKENI. Using RNA transcripts as the source, TCR beta CDR3 regions were amplified. TCR CDR3 regions were first amplified by RT-PCR with HTBI primers. Via MiXCR, TCRdb re-called the multiplex PCR reads, giving one row per CDR3 protein. In the table there are over 350,000 distinct CDR3 sequences, 11% to 15% of which are singletons.

The V gene is TRBV18, the J gene TRBJ1-4; unclear D gene. The sequence derives from a man in his forties or fifties with Graves' ophthalmopathy. Sequencing was carried out using blood. The CDR3 here is CASCTTQNNEKLFF. DNA of the CDR3: TGTGCCAGCTGCACCACCCAGAATAATGAAAAACTGTTTTTT. The whole variable domain, filled in from reference TRBV18 and TRBJ1-4, reads NAGVMQNPRHLVRRRGQEARLRCSPMKGHSHVYWYRQLPEEGLKFMVYLQKENIIDESGMPKERFSAEFPKEGPSILRIQQVVRGDSAAYFCASCTTQNNEKLFFGSGTQLSVL.